The source of this T cell receptor (beta chain) is a study of T-cell memory formation after mild COVID-19 (TCRdb year 2021). Study-level background: Most TCR sequence clusters were specific to one of the two donors. Longitudinal TCRalpha and TCRbeta repertoire sequencing tracked T-cell clones expanding and contracting after mild COVID-19 in a couple of donors. Two young, previously healthy adult volunteers made up the cohort, one male and one female. Summary of the overall study and its limitations: Contracting CD4+ clones turned up mainly in the CM and EM memory subsets, whereas EMRA was where CD8+ clones were enriched. Only a couple of mild cases were covered by the study, and larger cohorts that include severe cases with pre-infection samples were considered necessary. Clones contracting from day 15 to 85 had balanced CD4/CD8 phenotypes, while a second wave expanding from day 15 to 37 was biased towards CD4+. SARS-CoV-2 specificity of the second-wave clones peaking on day 37 was not confirmed. Some responding clones were found in pre-infection memory, which suggests that pre-existing cross-reactive memory T cells took part in the SARS-CoV-2 response.

CDR1 and CDR2 are read off the germline V gene as SGHTA and FQGNSA. The CDR3 sequence holds 13 residues, the cysteine and phenylalanine included. The kept DNA is CDR3 alone, 39 bases in frame from the first base. Cut back by 3 bases and 5 bases, the V and J ends lie 8 bases apart. A note on this clonotype: Which antigen it targets is not known. Per-base qualities were not stored, and no clone one base away is much larger.

The data were produced on an Illumina NovaSeq 6000. TCRalpha and TCRbeta cDNA libraries were constructed by 5'RACE with constant-segment primers, with sample barcodes and unique molecular identifiers being introduced. Trizol reagent was used to extract RNA from every sample. The libraries were amplified in two PCR steps, and the second step added a second sample barcode and Illumina TruSeq adapters. Libraries were sequenced on an Illumina NovaSeq with 2 x 150 bp paired-end reads. As for the original processing: With migec v1.2.7, reads were demultiplexed and then collapsed into UMI-guided consensus sequences. With mixcr v2.1.11, UMI consensuses were aligned to TRA and TRB V and J templates and assembled into clonotypes. A clonotype was counted as expanded or contracted only if both edgeR and NoisET called the change significant, with noise models trained on biological replicates. For edgeR calls, a false discovery rate-adjusted p below 0.01 and a log2 fold-change threshold of 1 were applied. As an exploratory analysis of dynamics, PCA with hierarchical clustering was applied to max-normalized trajectories of the 1000 most abundant clonotypes. Separately sequenced CD4+ and CD8+ repertoires were used to assign the CD4 or CD8 phenotype of responding clones. The raw public data were reprocessed by TCRdb itself: fastp quality trimming at Q25, MiXCR clonotype calling, in-frame beta chains only. Each CDR3 protein gets just one entry, which takes the most common genes and DNA from the rows behind it. In this record, the V and J calls reflect TCRdb's handling and not the investigators' own analysis. The sample includes 100,000 to 120,000 distinct CDR3 sequences, with 15% to 20% observed a single time. Roughly 5.5% of the sample lies in the top ten.

PBMCs were isolated by Ficoll-Paque density gradient centrifugation. The sequence came from a man aged 18 to 29 who had mild COVID-19 (a few samples of this study predate the infection). The sample titles of this study are shuffled in the database, so cell type and time point are left out; the donor was told from shared clones. Here the chain combines TRBV7-2 and TRBJ2-1; TRBD1 could be the D gene, as 6 bases match. Material: PBMCs or a T cell subset sorted from them (not recorded which). The CDR3 corresponds to CASSFRGNNEQFF. The DNA sequence follows: TGTGCCAGCAGCTTTAGGGGGAACAATGAGCAGTTCTTC.